The next 15 T cell receptor beta chains were all read from a single sample in a study of OX40 agonist ivuxolimab in advanced cancers. Generated by immunoSEQ multiplex PCR, the TCRdb table keeps only in-frame clones and is missing some. The table has 100,000 or so clones, about 96% seen once; the top ten hold 2% to 2.5%. The sample consisted of CD4+ or CD8+ T cells sorted from blood, taken in a trial of the OX40 agonist ivuxolimab. These receptors originate from an adult with an advanced solid tumor such as melanoma, head and neck, liver or kidney cancer.

The chain combines TRBV7-9 with TRBJ1-4; D is perhaps TRBD1 (5 bases). The V gene lost 4 bases and the J gene lost 6 bases, with 15 bases spanning the gap. There are 15 residues in the CDR3. CDR1 SEHNR and CDR2 FQNEAQ come from the germline V gene (reference sequence). CDR3 loop: CASSYRDERDEKLFF. Written as DNA, the CDR3 is TGTGCCAGCAGCTACCGGGACGAACGGGATGAAAAACTGTTTTTT.

This chain joins TRBV7-2 and TRBJ2-1; the D call may be TRBD1 or TRBD2 (6 bases each). The V end was cut by 7 bases, the J end by 7 bases, with 17 bases between. This CDR3 is built from 14 residues. Looked up from germline, CDR1 is SGHTA and CDR2 is FQGNSA. The CDR3 protein is CASNPGGLGNEQFF. The CDR3 bases are TGTGCCAGCAATCCCGGGGGCCTAGGTAATGAGCAGTTCTTC.

The V call is TRBV28, the J call TRBJ2-7; unclear D gene. From germline, CDR1 is MDHEN and CDR2 SYDVKM. The V end lost 2 bases, the J end lost 3 bases, and 14 bases lay between the germline ends. The CDR3 has 15 amino acids. Here the CDR3 DNA reads TGTGCCAGCAGTTTAAGTCCAGGCCCCGACTACGAGCAGTACTTC. This gives the protein CASSLSPGPDYEQYF.

V gene TRBV5-1 combines with J gene TRBJ2-7; 9 nucleotides align to TRBD1. V gave up 4 bases and J gave up 2 bases; unmatched junction bases: 7. CDR3 length: 15 amino acids. CDR1 is SGHRS and CDR2 is YFSETQ in the germline V gene. The CDR3 reads CASSTGQGGTYEQYF. The CDR3 DNA sequence: TGCGCCAGCAGCACGGGACAGGGTGGTACCTACGAGCAGTACTTC.

This chain joins TRBV7-9 and TRBJ2-2, with TRBD1 matching 7 bases. Germline CDR1 reads SEHNR; CDR2 reads FQNEAQ (reference sequence). The CDR3 has 17 residues. The V segment lost 5 bases and the J segment 7 bases; nucleotides outside the gene matches: 16. In nucleotides, the CDR3 is TGTGCCAGCAGCGCAGCGCCGGGACAGACGGTCAGCGGGGAGCTGTTTTTT. Protein product: CASSAAPGQTVSGELFF.

The chain carries TRBV19 and TRBJ1-5, with TRBD1 identical over 7 bases. V lost 6 bases, J lost 0 bases, and 8 bases stayed unmatched. CDR3 length: 16 residues. Germline V CDR1 and CDR2: LNHDA, SQIVND (reference sequence). The CDR3 protein is CASRTGTANSNQPQHF. CDR3 coding DNA: TGTGCCAGTAGGACCGGGACAGCTAATAGCAATCAGCCCCAGCATTTT.

The chain couples TRBV7-3 to TRBJ2-7; D uncertain. CDR1 SGHTA and CDR2 FQGTGA come from the germline V gene. CDR3 length equals 15 residues. The V end was cut by 5 bases, the J end by 2 bases, with 16 bases between. CDR3 in DNA: TGTGCCAGCAGCCTATCCCCCGGGCCCCCCTACGAGCAGTACTTC. Its protein product is CASSLSPGPPYEQYF.

The chain joins TRBV28 to TRBJ2-5, with D tentatively TRBD1 or TRBD2 (6 bases each). CDR3 length: 16 residues. The germline gives CDR1 MDHEN, CDR2 SYDVKM. V dropped 6 bases and J dropped 5 bases, with 22 bases sitting between them. CDR3 sequence reads: CASSPGGGVRQETQYF. The DNA for the CDR3 is TGTGCCAGCAGCCCCGGGGGCGGGGTACGGCAGGAGACCCAGTACTTC.

This clone was recorded once. The chain combines TRBV6-5 with TRBJ1-6, with a possible D match to TRBD1 (6 bases). Germline V gives CDR1 MNHEY, CDR2 SVGAGI. CDR3 length: 15 amino acids. V was pared by 5 bases and J by 5 bases, with 13 bases between. This CDR3 reads CASSTDRLDNSPLHF. The CDR3 nucleotides are TGTGCCAGCAGTACTGACAGGTTGGATAATTCACCCCTCCACTTT.

CDR3 DNA: TGTGCCAGCAGTGAGCTATCACAGCCCCCAATTACGCAGTATTTT. It is translated as CASSELSQPPITQYF. The chain joins TRBV28 to TRBJ2-3; no reliable D call. CDR3 length: 15 amino acids. V was cut by 5 bases and J by 8 bases, with 20 bases left in between. CDR1 MDHEN and CDR2 SYDVKM come from the germline V gene.

The chain employs TRBV11-2 and TRBJ2-5; D gene unclear. The germline gives CDR1 SGHAT, CDR2 FQNNGV. The CDR3 has 15 amino acids. The ends were cut back, 2 bases at V and 0 bases at J, with 10 bases in the middle. The CDR3 loop reads CASSLRSWDQETQYF. Here the CDR3 DNA reads TGTGCCAGCAGCTTACGCTCGTGGGACCAAGAGACCCAGTACTTC.

The chain employs TRBV6-5 and TRBJ1-4; no definite D call. The CDR3 has 11 residues. The V gene lost 10 bases and the J gene lost 5 bases, with 8 bases spanning the gap. CDR1 and CDR2 (germline): MNHEY, SVGAGI. Here the CDR3 reads CATPLNEKLFF. The CDR3, as DNA: TGTGCCACCCCACTAAATGAAAAACTGTTTTTT.

J is TRBJ2-7 and V is TRBV28; D might be TRBD1 (6 bases). Germline values: CDR1 MDHEN, CDR2 SYDVKM. The CDR3 is made up of 12 amino acids. V was pared by 7 bases and J by 5 bases, with 12 bases between. The CDR3 sequence is CASTFRGDEQYF. The CDR3, as DNA: TGTGCCAGCACCTTCAGGGGCGACGAGCAGTACTTC.

The rearrangement links TRBV19 to TRBJ2-1, with a weak D call TRBD2 (5 bases). Germline V gene sequence: CDR1 LNHDA, CDR2 SQIVND (reference sequence). Deletions cut 3 bases from V and 1 base from J, with 10 bases between. The CDR3 runs 15 residues. DNA for the CDR3: TGTGCCAGTAGTATGGTTTGGACTTCCTACAATGAGCAGTTCTTC. It yields the protein CASSMVWTSYNEQFF.

This clone was detected only once. The gene calls are TRBV21-1 and TRBJ1-6. TRBV21-1 constitutes a pseudogene. There are 17 residues in the CDR3. The CDR3 spells CASRYCWDDSVGSPLHF. The CDR3 coding sequence is TGTGCCAGCAGATATTGTTGGGATGATTCGGTGGGCTCACCCCTCCACTTT.